Below, one TCR beta chain is given with its context. The data belong to a study of blood T cell repertoires in COVID-19. Study-wide context: Whether acute or convalescent, the COVID-19 samples came from the United States, Italy and Spain.

After removal of 0 bases from V and 3 bases from J, the junction contained 12 bases not matched to a gene. The CDR3 has 18 residues. From germline, CDR1 is MGHRA and CDR2 YSYEKL. Clones were read by immunoSEQ multiplex PCR, and TCRdb kept only the in-frame ones, dropping some. The sample carries some 190,000 clones, 88% recorded once. What was sequenced was peripheral blood. The rearrangement joins TRBV4-1 to TRBJ1-2; TRBD1 agrees at 8 bases. The clonotype originates from a human donor in a cohort sampled during active COVID-19. The CDR3 here is CASSQDLVTRDRYYGYTF. The CDR3 DNA reads TGCGCCAGCAGCCAAGACCTCGTAACCCGGGACAGGTACTATGGCTACACCTTC.